One TCR beta chain is described in this entry. The antigen is undetermined. This entry is derived from a study of cytomegalovirus exposure and HLA in healthy donors. The overall study: In an earlier analysis, 90 million to 130 million unique TCR beta sequences were found from 150 million to 200 million T cells. Study-level points and caveats: As was reported, the classifier diagnosed cytomegalovirus status with high specificity and sensitivity.

The CDR3 extends over 19 amino acids. Trimming removed 1 base from V and 0 bases from J; junction bases left unmatched: 11. The germline CDR1 and CDR2 sequences are SGHTA and FQGNSA. The PCR ran on 60 Vbeta and 13 Jbeta primers. Clones were sequenced by immunoSEQ multiplex PCR, and TCRdb holds only the in-frame ones, with some missing. The sample holds about 250,000 clones; just over 70% are singletons and the top ten take under 3%. The chain recombines TRBV7-2 with TRBJ2-4, with 8 nucleotides matching TRBD2. The TCR originated in a female donor in good health and CMV-seronegative. Input material: PBMCs. The CDR3 spells CASSLGRGAGALAKNIQYF. DNA for the CDR3: TGTGCCAGCAGCTTAGGAAGAGGAGCGGGGGCTTTAGCCAAAAACATTCAGTACTTC.